These 26 T cell receptor beta chains were all obtained from the same sample, sequenced in a study of cytomegalovirus exposure and HLA in healthy donors. PCR was performed using 60 Vbeta and 13 Jbeta primers. TCRdb keeps only in-frame clones here, not all; method: immunoSEQ multiplex PCR. In the table there are more than 95,000 clones, 75% to 85% of which are singletons. The sequenced sample was PBMCs. These receptor sequences come from a young man in good health and CMV-seropositive.

The chain combines TRBV9 with TRBJ2-3, with 8 bases fitting TRBD1. Germline CDR1 is SGDLS and CDR2 is YYNGEE. J was trimmed by 3 bases and V by 3 bases; bases with no gene match: 12. The CDR3 consists of 17 residues. The CDR3 reads CASSAEQGGGGTDTQYF. The CDR3 DNA reads as TGTGCCAGCAGCGCCGAACAGGGGGGTGGGGGGACAGATACGCAGTATTTT.

The J gene is TRBJ1-1, the V gene TRBV20-1, with unresolved D. The V gene lost 6 bases and the J gene lost 4 bases, with 9 bases spanning the gap. This CDR3 has 11 residues. CDR1 and CDR2 from the germline V gene are DFQATT and SNEGSKA (reference sequence). This CDR3 reads CSAGEGTEAFF. CDR3 in DNA: TGCAGTGCGGGCGAGGGCACTGAAGCTTTCTTT.

This clone was counted once. The chain employs TRBV27 and TRBJ1-2, with D tentatively TRBD1 (5 bases). The V gene's germline CDR1 is MNHEY and CDR2 SMNVEV (reference sequence). CDR3 length equals 13 residues. V was clipped by 8 bases and J by 4 bases, with 14 bases between them. This CDR3 reads CASAAGGVYGYTF. The CDR3 DNA reads TGTGCCAGCGCCGCGGGAGGGGTCTATGGCTACACCTTC.

The chain is built from TRBV12-5 and TRBJ2-1; 8 nucleotides agree with TRBD2. Looked up from germline, CDR1 is LGHNT and CDR2 is FRNRAP. The ends lost 6 bases at V and 10 bases at J; junction bases unmatched: 17. The CDR3 is 16 residues long. The CDR3 DNA is TGTGCTAGTGGCACCACTGCGGGGGGCTCCACGGGGGAGCAGTTCTTC. This codes for CASGTTAGGSTGEQFF.

This sequence joins TRBV2 and TRBJ1-1; 7 bases align to TRBD1. The length of the CDR3 is 13 residues. Looked up from germline, CDR1 is SNHLY and CDR2 is FYNNEI. Germline trimming cut 8 bases from V and 6 bases from J; bases unmatched to any gene: 9. In nucleotides, the CDR3 is TGTGCCAGCGAAACAGGGGAGCGGGCTGAAGCTTTCTTT. Protein product: CASETGERAEAFF.

In its sample, this clone was seen once. V usage is TRBV19 and J usage is TRBJ1-1; the match to TRBD1 covers 9 bases. Germline trimming cut 7 bases from V and 4 bases from J; bases unmatched to any gene: 7. The CDR3 runs to 14 residues. Germline CDR1 is LNHDA and CDR2 is SQIVND (reference sequence). CDR3: CASTVQGAFTEAFF. CDR3 DNA: TGTGCCAGTACCGTACAGGGGGCTTTCACTGAAGCTTTCTTT.

The J gene is TRBJ2-3, the V gene TRBV2, with D maybe TRBD2 (5 bases). Trimming cost V 3 bases and J 0 bases, with 10 bases left between them. The CDR3 length is 15 residues. Germline loops: CDR1 SNHLY, CDR2 FYNNEI. The CDR3 loop reads CASSERAASTDTQYF. The CDR3 DNA is TGTGCCAGCAGTGAGAGGGCAGCTAGCACAGATACGCAGTATTTT.

V and J are TRBV9 and TRBJ2-2, with D uncertain. This CDR3 has 14 amino acids. CDR1 SGDLS and CDR2 YYNGEE come from the germline V gene. Trimming left V 0 bases short and J 5 bases short, with 8 bases between. The CDR3 DNA reads as TGTGCCAGCAGCGTAGGGCGGCCAACCGGGGAGCTGTTTTTT. Translated, it gives CASSVGRPTGELFF.

This clone was detected a few times. The chain couples TRBV19 to TRBJ1-1; D may be TRBD1 (6 bases). There are 16 residues in the CDR3. V lost 4 bases and J 3 bases, leaving 18 bases between the germline ends. The V gene's germline CDR1 is LNHDA and CDR2 SQIVND (reference sequence). The CDR3 sequence: CASSKQWGLTDTEAFF. DNA for the CDR3: TGTGCCAGTAGTAAGCAGTGGGGGCTGACAGACACTGAAGCTTTCTTT.

This clone has more than one count but fewer than ten. This sequence joins TRBV4-1 and TRBJ1-5, with a tentative D call TRBD1 (6 bases). Trimming pared 4 bases from V and 6 bases from J, leaving 16 bases between. Per the germline V gene, CDR1 is MGHRA and CDR2 is YSYEKL. The CDR3 has 15 amino acids. CDR3 sequence reads: CASSRDIGYGQPQHF. DNA for the CDR3: TGCGCCAGCAGCCGGGACATAGGATACGGTCAGCCCCAGCATTTT.

This chain joins TRBV5-6 and TRBJ1-6; D gene uncertain. Germline CDR1 and CDR2: SGHDT and YYEEEE. V was trimmed by 1 base and J by 7 bases, leaving 12 bases between them. This CDR3 is 15 amino acids long. This CDR3 reads CASSLSGVENSPLHF. For the CDR3, the DNA is TGTGCCAGCAGCTTGAGCGGGGTGGAGAATTCACCCCTCCACTTT. The full variable domain, rest sourced from reference TRBV5-6 and TRBJ1-6, is DAGVTQSPTHLIKTRGQQVTLRCSPKSGHDTVSWYQQALGQGPQFIFQYYEEEERQRGNFPDRFSGHQFPNYSSELNVNALLLGDSALYLCASSLSGVENSPLHFGNGTRLTVT.

The genes are TRBV19 and TRBJ1-2; TRBD1 might be the D (6 bases). The ends were cut back, 3 bases at V and 7 bases at J, with 21 bases in the middle. CDR1 is LNHDA, CDR2 SQIVND, per germline (reference sequence). CDR3 length: 16 residues. For the CDR3, the DNA is TGTGCCAGTAGTATGATTGGGACACCCCAAGGCGGTGGCTACACCTTC. Amino acid sequence: CASSMIGTPQGGGYTF.

This clone is termed large (0.1 to 1%). The rearrangement uses TRBV25-1 and TRBJ1-2; possibly TRBD1 for D (5 bases). The ends were cut back, 3 bases at V and 8 bases at J, with 13 bases in the middle. Germline V gene data show CDR1 as MGHDK and CDR2 as SYGVNS. This CDR3 has 13 residues. The CDR3 bases are TGTGCCAGCAGTGATTACGGGACTGTAGGCTACACCTTC. The encoded protein is CASSDYGTVGYTF.

The chain links TRBV11-2 to TRBJ1-5; D remains ambiguous. Germline V gene data show CDR1 as SGHAT and CDR2 as FQNNGV. V shed 2 bases and J shed 5 bases, with 13 bases lying between them. The CDR3 extends over 15 amino acids. CDR3 in DNA: TGTGCCAGCAGCTTAAGCTCCGAAGAAGATCAGCCCCAGCATTTT. This translates into CASSLSSEEDQPQHF. The full variable domain, in which reference TRBV11-2 and TRBJ1-5 provide the parts outside the CDR3, is EAGVAQSPRYKIIEKRQSVAFWCNPISGHATLYWYQQILGQGPKLLIQFQNNGVVDDSQLPKDRFSAERLKGVDSTLKIQPAKLEDSAVYLCASSLSSEEDQPQHFGDGTRLSIL.

This clone was detected a few times. This chain uses TRBV14 with TRBJ1-1; TRBD1 is a possible D gene (5 bases). Germline V gene sequence: CDR1 SGHDN, CDR2 FVKESK. V was shortened by 6 bases and J by 10 bases, with 15 bases between the two germline ends. The CDR3 runs to 12 residues. CDR3: CASSQILGGAFF. The CDR3 region has the DNA TGTGCCAGCAGTCAAATACTCGGGGGAGCTTTCTTT.

This clone was detected only a few times. The CDR3 sequence: CASSYTLTGSDYGYTF. CDR3 DNA: TGTGCCAGCAGTTACACCCTGACAGGGTCGGACTATGGCTACACCTTC. V is TRBV6-5 and J is TRBJ1-2; TRBD1 matches at 7 bases. Germline V gives CDR1 MNHEY, CDR2 SVGAGI. The junction had 9 bases not matched to a gene; V was cut back by 2 bases and J by 3 bases. The CDR3 spans 16 residues.

This chain joins TRBV5-1 and TRBJ1-2; 8 bases match TRBD1. Germline V gives CDR1 SGHRS, CDR2 YFSETQ. The CDR3 runs 15 residues. The V gene end was trimmed by 1 base and the J gene end by 7 bases; junction bases not matched to a gene: 9. Here the CDR3 reads CASSLLQGAGSGYTF. Here the CDR3 DNA reads TGCGCCAGCAGCTTGCTCCAGGGGGCTGGTAGTGGCTACACCTTC.

This chain's CDR3 is CASSPWRAQGNTEAFF. In DNA, the CDR3 is TGTGCCAGCAGCCCCTGGAGGGCTCAGGGAAACACTGAAGCTTTCTTT. V is TRBV11-1 and J is TRBJ1-1; D might be TRBD1 (5 bases). The CDR3 totals 16 residues. Deletions cut 5 bases from V and 2 bases from J, with 18 bases between. Germline CDR1 is SGHAT and CDR2 is FQDESV (reference sequence).

This clone has a handful of counts. The J gene is TRBJ2-1, the V gene TRBV5-1; 7 bases are shared with TRBD2. The CDR3 runs to 15 residues. Germline V gene data show CDR1 as SGHRS and CDR2 as YFSETQ. Germline trimming cut 4 bases from V and 7 bases from J; bases unmatched to any gene: 11. CDR3 in amino acids: CASSPRGVLGNEQFF. CDR3 nucleotides: TGCGCCAGCAGCCCCCGGGGGGTTCTGGGGAATGAGCAGTTCTTC. The full variable domain, in which reference TRBV5-1 and TRBJ2-1 provide the parts outside the CDR3, is KAGVTQTPRYLIKTRGQQVTLSCSPISGHRSVSWYQQTPGQGLQFLFEYFSETQRNKGNFPGRFSGRQFSNSRSEMNVSTLELGDSALYLCASSPRGVLGNEQFFGPGTRLTVL.

The chain joins TRBV6-1 to TRBJ2-3; a possible D gene is TRBD1 (6 bases). Germline CDR1 and CDR2: MNHNS and SASEGT. V was trimmed by 3 bases and J by 5 bases, leaving 9 bases between them. The CDR3 runs 13 residues. The CDR3: CASSEQTGDTQYF. CDR3 in DNA: TGTGCCAGCAGTGAGCAGACAGGAGATACGCAGTATTTT.

The chain joins TRBV6-1 to TRBJ2-3, with no clear D. The CDR3 extends over 13 amino acids. Germline V gene data show CDR1 as MNHNS and CDR2 as SASEGT. Trimming stripped 8 bases from V and 3 bases from J, with 12 bases between. Here the CDR3 reads CASLLGGTDTQYF. The CDR3, as DNA: TGTGCCAGCCTCCTAGGTGGAACAGATACGCAGTATTTT.

V is TRBV5-1 and J is TRBJ1-2, with 7 nucleotides matching TRBD1. Germline V gene data show CDR1 as SGHRS and CDR2 as YFSETQ. Trimming at V came to 1 base and at J to 1 base, leaving 4 bases not matched to a gene. The CDR3 is made up of 15 amino acids. This CDR3 reads CASSLSRDSNYGYTF. CDR3 coding DNA: TGCGCCAGCAGCTTGTCCCGGGACAGTAACTATGGCTACACCTTC.

The chain has TRBV2 and TRBJ2-5; 8 nucleotides line up with TRBD1. The germline V gene has CDR1 SNHLY and CDR2 FYNNEI. The CDR3 is 12 residues long. Germline trimming cut 11 bases from V and 2 bases from J; bases unmatched to any gene: 4. The chain's CDR3 is CAGGTGQETQYF. The DNA of the CDR3 is TGTGCCGGAGGGACAGGACAAGAGACCCAGTACTTC.

This chain uses TRBV21-1 with TRBJ2-3; no check of the table's D call, TRBD1, against the DNA was made. TRBV21-1 is marked as a pseudogene. The CDR3 consists of 14 residues. CDR3 region: CASSKEGAVDTQYF. The CDR3 DNA is TGTGCCAGCAGCAAGGAGGGGGCGGTGGATACGCAGTATTTT.

This chain joins TRBV29-1 and TRBJ1-4; D unclear. The CDR3 spans 14 residues. CDR1 and CDR2 from the germline V gene are SQVTM and ANQGSEA. With 4 bases removed from V and 0 bases from J, the gap between germline ends came to 9 bases. The CDR3 DNA reads TGCAGCGTTGCTTTGTCTGCAACTAATGAAAAACTGTTTTTT. This translates into CSVALSATNEKLFF.

This clone turned up a few times. The chain is built from TRBV19 and TRBJ1-2; the match to TRBD1 covers 7 bases. The CDR3 is 15 residues long. Trimming at V came to 7 bases and at J to 5 bases, leaving 13 bases not matched to a gene. CDR1 LNHDA and CDR2 SQIVND come from the germline V gene (reference sequence). CDR3 sequence (DNA): TGTGCCAGTACCCTCCGGGACAGTACACCATATGGCTACACCTTC. This codes for CASTLRDSTPYGYTF.